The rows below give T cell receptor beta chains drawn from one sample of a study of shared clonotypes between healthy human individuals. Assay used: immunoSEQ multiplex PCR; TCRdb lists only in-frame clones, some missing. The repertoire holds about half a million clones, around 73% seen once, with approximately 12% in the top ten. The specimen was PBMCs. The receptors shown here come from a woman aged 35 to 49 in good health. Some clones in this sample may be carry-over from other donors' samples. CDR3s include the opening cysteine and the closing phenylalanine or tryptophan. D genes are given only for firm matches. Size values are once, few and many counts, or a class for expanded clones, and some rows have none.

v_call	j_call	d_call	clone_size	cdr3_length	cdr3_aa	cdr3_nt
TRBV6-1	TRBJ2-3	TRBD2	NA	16	CASSDLAGGVFDTQYF	TGTGCCAGCAGTGACCTAGCGGGAGGCGTGTTTGATACGCAGTATTTT
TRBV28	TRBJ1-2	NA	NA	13	CASSAQANYGYTF	TGTGCCAGCAGTGCGCAGGCTAACTATGGCTACACCTTC
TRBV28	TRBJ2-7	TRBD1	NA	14	CASRGQGQVSEQYF	TGTGCCAGCAGGGGACAGGGTCAGGTTTCCGAGCAGTACTTC
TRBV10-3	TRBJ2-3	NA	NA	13	CAIRGGSTDTQYF	TGTGCCATCAGAGGTGGGAGTACAGATACGCAGTATTTT
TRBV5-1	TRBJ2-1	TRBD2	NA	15	CASSLGGSGRNEQFF	TGCGCCAGCAGCTTGGGGGGTAGCGGGAGAAATGAGCAGTTCTTC
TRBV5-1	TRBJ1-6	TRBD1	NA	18	CASMPGQGVPRSGSPLHF	TGCGCCAGCATGCCGGGACAGGGGGTTCCCCGATCGGGGTCACCCCTCCACTTT
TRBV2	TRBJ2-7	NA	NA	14	CASSSDSGAYEQYF	TGTGCCAGCAGTTCCGACAGTGGGGCCTACGAGCAGTACTTC
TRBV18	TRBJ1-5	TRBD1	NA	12	CASSDRELSQHF	TGTGCCAGCTCAGACAGGGAATTGTCCCAGCATTTT
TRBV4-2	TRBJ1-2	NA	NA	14	CASSHVQGSEGYTF	TGTGCCAGCAGCCATGTCCAGGGAAGCGAAGGCTACACCTTC
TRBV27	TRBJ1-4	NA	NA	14	CASSPAATNEKLFF	TGTGCCAGCAGTCCCGCAGCAACTAATGAAAAACTGTTTTTT
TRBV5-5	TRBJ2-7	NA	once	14	CASSLMRGGYEQYF	TGTGCCAGCAGTTTAATGAGGGGGGGATACGAGCAGTACTTC
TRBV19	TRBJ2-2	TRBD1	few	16	CASSTPLDRGTGELFF	TGTGCCAGTAGTACCCCGCTGGACAGGGGCACCGGGGAGCTGTTTTTT
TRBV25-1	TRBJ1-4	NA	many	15	CASSVPGYENEKLFF	TGTGCCAGCAGTGTCCCTGGATACGAGAATGAAAAACTGTTTTTT
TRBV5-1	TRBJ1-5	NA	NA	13	CASSLAGGEPQHF	TGCGCCAGCAGCTTGGCGGGGGGTGAGCCCCAGCATTTT
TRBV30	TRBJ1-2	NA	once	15	CAWTAPGLGNYGYTF	TGTGCCTGGACTGCCCCAGGGCTTGGGAACTATGGCTACACCTTC
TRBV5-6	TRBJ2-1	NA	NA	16	CASSWKTSHSYNEQFF	TGTGCCAGCAGCTGGAAGACTAGTCACTCCTACAATGAGCAGTTCTTC
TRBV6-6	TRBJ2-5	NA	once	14	CASSRVSAEETQYF	TGTGCCAGCAGTCGGGTCTCAGCGGAAGAGACCCAGTACTTC
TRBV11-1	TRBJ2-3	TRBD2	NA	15	CASSSSGRAGDTQYF	TGTGCCAGCAGTTCCAGCGGGAGGGCAGGAGATACGCAGTATTTT
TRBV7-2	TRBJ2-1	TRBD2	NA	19	CASSTRAHSVAGKSNEQFF	TGTGCCAGCAGCACTAGAGCTCACTCGGTAGCGGGTAAGTCCAATGAGCAGTTCTTC
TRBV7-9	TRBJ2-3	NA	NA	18	CASSLGSFGGGGTDTQYF	TGTGCCAGCAGCTTAGGGAGTTTTGGTGGTGGAGGCACAGATACGCAGTATTTT
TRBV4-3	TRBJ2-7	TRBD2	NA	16	CASSQSRTAGGGEQYF	TGCGCCAGCAGCCAGAGCAGAACGGCGGGGGGGGGCGAGCAGTACTTC
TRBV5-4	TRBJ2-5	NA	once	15	CASSLEGGIQETQYF	TGTGCCAGCAGCTTGGAGGGGGGCATCCAAGAGACCCAGTACTTC
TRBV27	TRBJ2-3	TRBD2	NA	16	CASSSGLAGVGDTQYF	TGTGCCAGCAGTTCCGGACTAGCGGGGGTTGGTGATACGCAGTATTTT
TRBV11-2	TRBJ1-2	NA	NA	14	CASSLDRGVVGYTF	TGTGCCAGCAGCTTAGATAGGGGCGTAGTTGGCTACACCTTC
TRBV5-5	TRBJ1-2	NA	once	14	CASSLAGQGDGYTF	TGTGCCAGCAGCTTGGCCGGGCAGGGCGACGGCTACACCTTC
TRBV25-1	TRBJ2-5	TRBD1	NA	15	CASSEWDRGEETQYF	TGTGCCAGCAGTGAATGGGACAGGGGAGAGGAGACCCAGTACTTC
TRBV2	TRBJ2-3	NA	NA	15	CASSESQGPYYTQYF	TGTGCCAGCAGTGAATCCCAGGGTCCCTATTATACGCAGTATTTT
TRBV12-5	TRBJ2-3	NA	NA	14	CASGSGDSTDTQYF	TGTGCTAGTGGTTCCGGGGACAGCACAGATACGCAGTATTTT
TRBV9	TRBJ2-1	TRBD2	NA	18	CASSVTSGWISTVNEQFF	TGTGCCAGCAGCGTAACTAGCGGGTGGATATCAACTGTCAATGAGCAGTTCTTC
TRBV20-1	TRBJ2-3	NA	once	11	CSAVQTHTQYF	TGCAGTGCTGTTCAGACGCATACGCAGTATTTT
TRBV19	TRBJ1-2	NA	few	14	CASSPGGWAYGYTF	TGTGCCAGTAGCCCCGGGGGTTGGGCCTATGGCTACACCTTC
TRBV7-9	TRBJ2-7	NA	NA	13	CASSLWQGNEQYF	TGTGCCAGCAGCTTATGGCAGGGGAACGAGCAGTACTTC
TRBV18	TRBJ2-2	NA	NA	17	CASSPIAGEPNTGELFF	TGTGCCAGCTCACCAATCGCCGGCGAACCGAACACCGGGGAGCTGTTTTTT
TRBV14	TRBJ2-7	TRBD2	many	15	CASSQYGLVGYEQYF	TGTGCCAGCAGCCAATACGGACTAGTCGGCTACGAGCAGTACTTC
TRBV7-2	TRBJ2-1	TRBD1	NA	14	CASTGQGSYNEQFF	TGTGCCAGCACCGGACAGGGGTCCTACAATGAGCAGTTCTTC
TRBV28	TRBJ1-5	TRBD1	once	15	CASRTGQGSNQPQHF	TGTGCCAGCAGAACGGGACAGGGGAGCAATCAGCCCCAGCATTTT
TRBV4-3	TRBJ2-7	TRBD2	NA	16	CASSQGGSGSSYEQYF	TGCGCCAGCAGCCAAGGGGGTAGCGGGAGCTCCTACGAGCAGTACTTC
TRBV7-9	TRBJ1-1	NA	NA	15	CASSLDSLGSTEAFF	TGTGCCAGCAGCTTAGATTCCCTTGGGAGCACTGAAGCTTTCTTT
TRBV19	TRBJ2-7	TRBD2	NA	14	CASKGLAGGGEQYF	TGTGCCAGTAAGGGACTAGCGGGAGGTGGCGAGCAGTACTTC
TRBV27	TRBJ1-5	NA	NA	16	CASSLQGTAINQPQHF	TGTGCCAGCAGTTTGCAAGGGACGGCTATCAATCAGCCCCAGCATTTT
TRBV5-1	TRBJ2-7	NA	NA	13	CASSLEVGYEQYF	TGCGCCAGCAGCTTGGAGGTGGGTTACGAGCAGTACTTC
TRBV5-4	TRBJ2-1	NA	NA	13	CASSPGLNNEQFF	TGTGCCAGCAGCCCGGGACTGAACAATGAGCAGTTCTTC
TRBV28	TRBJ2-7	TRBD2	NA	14	CASRPGLAGVGQYF	TGTGCCAGCAGACCTGGACTAGCGGGAGTGGGGCAGTACTTC
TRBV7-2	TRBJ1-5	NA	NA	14	CASSQEWGDQPQHF	TGTGCCAGCAGTCAAGAGTGGGGGGATCAGCCCCAGCATTTT
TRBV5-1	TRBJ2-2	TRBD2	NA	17	CASSLDLAGSNTGELFF	TGCGCCAGCAGCTTGGACCTAGCGGGGTCGAACACCGGGGAGCTGTTTTTT
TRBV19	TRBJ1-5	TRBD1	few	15	CASSPTGGFGQPQHF	TGTGCCAGTAGTCCAACAGGGGGGTTTGGTCAGCCCCAGCATTTT
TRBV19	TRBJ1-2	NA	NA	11	CASSMSSGYTF	TGTGCCAGTAGTATGTCAAGCGGCTACACCTTC
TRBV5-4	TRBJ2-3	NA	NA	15	CASSLAAASTDTQYF	TGTGCCAGCAGCTTGGCGGCAGCTAGCACAGATACGCAGTATTTT